This T cell receptor beta chain was identified during a study of T cells in Graves' hyperthyroidism and ophthalmopathy. This clonotype was detected ten times or more. Exclusion of a patient resulted from uncontrolled infection, other autoimmune disease, pregnancy or lactation. Between the trimmed V and J ends, which lost 2 bases and 8 bases, there was a span of 12 bases. The germline CDR1 and CDR2 sequences are MGHDK and SYGVNS. This CDR3 has 13 amino acids. Regions amplified from RNA transcripts were the TCR beta CDR3 regions. HTBI primers were used for first-round RT-PCR of the TCR CDR3. MiXCR, run by TCRdb on the multiplex PCR reads, gives a single entry per CDR3 protein. The sample lists approximately 590,000 distinct CDR3 sequences, around 42% occurring once.

This rearrangement joins TRBV25-1 to TRBJ1-2; no firm D call. Sequencing used peripheral blood or thyroid tissue (not recorded which). The source is a woman aged 18-29 years with Graves' hyperthyroidism. CDR3 in DNA: TGTGCCAGCAGTGAAGGGGAAATATACGGCTACACCTTC. It encodes CASSEGEIYGYTF.